The rows below give T cell receptor beta chains drawn from one sample of a study of T cells after yellow fever vaccination. TCRdb passed the 5' RACE reads through MiXCR, listing each CDR3 protein once. The sample gives about 400,000 distinct CDR3 sequences, 6.2% of which show up once; 15% is in the top ten. Sequenced here: PBMCs, sampled 5 days after the yellow fever booster vaccination. Source of these receptors: a young man who received the YFV17D yellow fever vaccine. Each CDR3 is given with its conserved first and last residue. A D gene is named only where the DNA matches it firmly. Size values are once, few and many counts, or a class for expanded clones, and some rows have none.

j_call | d_call | cdr3_length | clone_size | v_call | cdr3_nt | cdr3_aa
TRBJ2-7 | . | 15 | few | TRBV7-2 | TGTGCCAGCAGCATGGGGACTTCGTCCAGCTACGAGCAGTACTTC | CASSMGTSSSYEQYF
TRBJ2-1 | . | 17 | many | TRBV7-2 | TGTGCCAGCAGCTTAGGAAACACCCTGGACGCGAGGGATGAGCAGTTCTTC | CASSLGNTLDARDEQFF
TRBJ1-3 | . | 14 | . | TRBV29-1 | TGCAGCGCCAGAAACAGGGATCTCGGAAACACCATATATTTT | CSARNRDLGNTIYF
TRBJ1-1 | . | 15 | few | TRBV10-3 | TGTGCCATCAGTGAGTTACAGGGCCTCAACACTGAAGCTTTCTTT | CAISELQGLNTEAFF
TRBJ2-3 | TRBD2 | 13 | many | TRBV5-4 | TGTGCCAGCAGCTTAGCGGGAGGGGATACGCAGTATTTT | CASSLAGGDTQYF
TRBJ2-1 | . | 13 | few | TRBV4-2 | TGTGCCAGCAGCGGGGACCGGTTCAATGAGCAGTTCTTC | CASSGDRFNEQFF
TRBJ2-1 | TRBD1 | 12 | many | TRBV6-2/TRBV6-3 | TGTGCCAGCACCCAGGGGGCGGACGAGCAGTTCTTC | CASTQGADEQFF
TRBJ2-1 | TRBD2 | 14 | . | TRBV20-1 | TGCAGTGCCGGGACTAGCGGCTCCTACAATGAGCAGTTCTTC | CSAGTSGSYNEQFF
TRBJ2-3 | TRBD2 | 13 | many | TRBV10-3 | TGTGCCATCTCCCAGCGGGAGCCAGATACGCAGTATTTT | CAISQREPDTQYF
TRBJ2-5 | TRBD1 | 14 | many | TRBV28 | TGTGCCAGCAGTTCACAGGGGGTACAAGAGACCCAGTACTTC | CASSSQGVQETQYF
TRBJ2-5 | . | 14 | . | TRBV20-1 | TGCTGTGCGGCAAAACAGGGTGGGGAGGAGACCCAGTACTTC | CCAAKQGGEETQYF
TRBJ2-5 | TRBD2 | 15 | few | TRBV3-1 | TGTGCCAGCAGCATGACTAGCGGGAGTGGGGAGACCCAGTACTTC | CASSMTSGSGETQYF
TRBJ2-3 | TRBD2 | 13 | few | TRBV10-3 | TGTGCCATCGGGAGCGGGAGGGGAGATACGCAGTATTTT | CAIGSGRGDTQYF
TRBJ1-6 | . | 15 | . | TRBV28 | TGTGCCAGCAGCCAATCTTTAGTCGGTAATTCACCCCTCCACTTT | CASSQSLVGNSPLHF
TRBJ2-1 | TRBD2 | 14 | . | TRBV20-1 | TGCAGTGCTAGGACTAGCGGGAACTACAATGAGCAGTTCTTC | CSARTSGNYNEQFF
TRBJ1-2 | . | 14 | few | TRBV24-1 | TGTGCCACCAGTGATCCTGCGGACAACTCTCGCTACACCTTC | CATSDPADNSRYTF
TRBJ2-3 | . | 14 | many | TRBV6-1 | TGTGCCAGCAGTGAAAGAGGTTGGGCAGATACGCAGTATTTT | CASSERGWADTQYF
TRBJ2-7 | . | 11 | many | TRBV7-6 | TGTGCCAGCAGCTTAGGAAACGAGCAGTACTTC | CASSLGNEQYF
TRBJ2-1 | . | 13 | . | TRBV11-2 | TGTGCCAGCAGCTTACCGGCAGGCACTGAGCAGTTCTTC | CASSLPAGTEQFF
TRBJ1-4 | TRBD1 | 16 | many | TRBV15 | TGTGCCACCAGCAGAGACCCGACAGGGGTTAATGAAAAACTGTTTTTT | CATSRDPTGVNEKLFF
TRBJ2-7 | . | 12 | few | TRBV27 | TGTGCCAGCCTCGGGCCATCCTACGAGCAGTACTTC | CASLGPSYEQYF
TRBJ2-1 | . | 15 | . | TRBV7-2 | TGTGCCAGCAGCTTGGCGGGAAGCCCATACAATGAGCAGTTCTTC | CASSLAGSPYNEQFF
TRBJ2-1 | . | 14 | . | TRBV20-1 | TGCAGTGTCACGAAAAGGGCCCCCGCAGATGAGCAGTTCTTC | CSVTKRAPADEQFF
TRBJ2-7 | . | 15 | many | TRBV28 | TGTGCCAGCAGTTTATCGGAGGGGCTCCCCAATGAGCAGTACTTC | CASSLSEGLPNEQYF